This paragraph reports one T cell receptor beta chain. Its antigen remains unidentified. The TCR beta libraries were generated through quantitative 5'-RACE incorporating molecular barcodes. TCRdb called the 5' RACE reads again in MiXCR, with one record for every CDR3 protein. The sample carries 80,000 to 100,000 distinct CDR3 sequences, roughly 8.8% recorded once. The entry originates in a study of CD8 T cells in ankylosing spondylitis. Whole-study findings and limits: Past studies reported some motif variants in reactive arthritis synovial fluid and blood.

The germline V gene encodes CDR1 SNHLY and CDR2 FYNNEI. The CDR3 spans 15 residues. Trimming shortened V by 3 bases and J by 5 bases, and 14 bases separated the two germline ends. The V gene is TRBV2, the J gene TRBJ1-5; D not resolved. Sample: blood, either unsorted or a sorted T cell fraction (not recorded which). The clonotype comes from a male donor with ankylosing spondylitis or in good health (not recorded which). CDR3 loop: CASSELGVRDQPQHF. The CDR3 region has the DNA TGTGCCAGCAGTGAGCTTGGGGTTCGGGATCAGCCCCAGCATTTT.